This note documents a single T cell receptor beta chain sequence. This specimen comes from a study of control samples from healthy donors and cancer patients. Sequencing used immunoSEQ multiplex PCR; TCRdb keeps in-frame clones, though not all of them. Here the sample spans roughly 27,000 clones, roughly 90% being singletons. CDR1 and CDR2 from the germline V gene are LNHDA and SQIVND (reference sequence). Germline trimming cut 9 bases from V and 4 bases from J; bases unmatched to any gene: 19. The length of the CDR3 is 17 residues. The TCR sequence derives from a man aged 45-65 years with lung cancer. Material for sequencing was PBMCs. The genes are TRBV19 and TRBJ2-3; 7 bases align to TRBD2. The CDR3 loop is CASAPGPSGALSDTQYF. In DNA form, the CDR3 reads TGTGCCAGCGCACCGGGCCCCAGCGGGGCACTATCAGATACGCAGTATTTT.